The TCR beta chain under discussion was sequenced for a study of T-cell reconstitution after alpha-beta-depleted transplantation in children. Unique molecular identifiers were incorporated when the TCRbeta library was constructed. TCRdb used MiXCR to reprocess the PCR reads, holding one entry per CDR3 protein. The sample has roughly 23,000 distinct CDR3 sequences; 11% are singletons. In its sample, this clonotype was seen many times. The V gene lost 0 bases and the J gene lost 2 bases, with 11 bases spanning the gap. The CDR3 consists of 15 residues. Germline CDR1 and CDR2: SGDLS and YYNGEE. The chain is built from TRBV9 and TRBJ1-1; possible D gene TRBD1, 6 bases. The sequences come from PBMCs from the stem cell graft donor, collected from the stem cell graft. The sequence was collected from a human donor who donated a stem cell graft to a child with chronic granulomatous disease. As DNA, the CDR3 is TGTGCCAGCAGCGTAGCAGGGGCGACTAACACTGAAGCTTTCTTT. It codes for CASSVAGATNTEAFF.